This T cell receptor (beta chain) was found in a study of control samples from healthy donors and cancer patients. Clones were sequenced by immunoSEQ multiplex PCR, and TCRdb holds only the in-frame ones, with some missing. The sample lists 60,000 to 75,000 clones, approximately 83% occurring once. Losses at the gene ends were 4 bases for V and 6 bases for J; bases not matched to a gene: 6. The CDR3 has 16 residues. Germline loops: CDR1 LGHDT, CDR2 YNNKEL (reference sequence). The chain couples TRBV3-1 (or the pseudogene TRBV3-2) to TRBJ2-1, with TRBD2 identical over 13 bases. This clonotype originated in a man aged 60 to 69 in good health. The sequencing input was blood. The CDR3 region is CASSPHGTSGTNEQFF. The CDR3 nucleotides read TGTGCCAGCAGCCCACACGGGACTAGCGGGACCAATGAGCAGTTCTTC.